The sequence of this TCR beta chain was determined in a study of cytotoxic CD8 clonotypes in ibrutinib-treated CLL. Looking at the study overall: Partial response occurred in roughly 25 patients and complete response in 2; at median roughly 74 months, approximately 14 remained remitted and around 12 progressed. Overall study results and limits: For progressing versus sustained-remission patients, sampling times were not the same.

Germline CDR1 is SGHRS and CDR2 is YFSETQ. The CDR3 consists of 17 residues. The germline V and J ends were trimmed by 0 bases and 2 bases, with 16 bases remaining between them. The count of this clone is one. The antigen is not known. Produced via immunoSEQ multiplex PCR; TCRdb's table is partial and in-frame only. The sample has about 28,000 clones, around 57% seen once; the top ten hold less than 15%. The receptor was derived from a human donor with chronic lymphocytic leukemia. The sample here was PBMCs, taken before ibrutinib treatment. The chain carries TRBV5-1 and TRBJ2-3; D possibly corresponds to TRBD1 (7 bases). CDR3 in DNA: TGCGCCAGCAGCTTGGCAGGGGGAGGCTGGCCCACAGATACGCAGTATTTT. It codes for CASSLAGGGWPTDTQYF. The full variable domain, with the rest looked up from reference TRBV5-1 and TRBJ2-3, is KAGVTQTPRYLIKTRGQQVTLSCSPISGHRSVSWYQQTPGQGLQFLFEYFSETQRNKGNFPGRFSGRQFSNSRSEMNVSTLELGDSALYLCASSLAGGGWPTDTQYFGPGTRLTVL.